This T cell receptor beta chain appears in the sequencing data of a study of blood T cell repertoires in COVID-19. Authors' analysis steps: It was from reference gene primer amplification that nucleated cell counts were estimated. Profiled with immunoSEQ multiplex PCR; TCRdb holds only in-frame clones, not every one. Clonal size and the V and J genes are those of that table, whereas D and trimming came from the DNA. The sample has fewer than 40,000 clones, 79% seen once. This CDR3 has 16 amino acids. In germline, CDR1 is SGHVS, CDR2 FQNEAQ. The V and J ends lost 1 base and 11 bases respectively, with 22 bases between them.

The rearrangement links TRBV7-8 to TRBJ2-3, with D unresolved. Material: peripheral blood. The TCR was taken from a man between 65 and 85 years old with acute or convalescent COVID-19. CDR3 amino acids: CASSLVGEFTPHGQYF. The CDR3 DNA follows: TGTGCCAGCAGCTTAGTGGGCGAATTCACCCCCCATGGGCAGTATTTT.